This is a list of T cell receptor beta chains from one sample in a study of post-analysis software for immune sequencing data. MiXCR, run by TCRdb on the PCR reads, gives a single entry per CDR3 protein. Counted here are approximately 150,000 distinct CDR3 sequences, approximately 30% occurring once; the ten biggest clones make up 1.5%. Sequenced: blood. These receptors were obtained from a girl aged 10-17 years with multiple sclerosis. Both conserved end residues are part of each CDR3. The D gene is left open where the match is weak. A row's size may be missing; if present it is once, few, many or a size class.

CDR3 length: 12
D gene: .
V gene: TRBV29-1
clone size: many
J gene: TRBJ2-3
CDR3 DNA: TGCAGCGTTGGGGCGAGCACAGATACGCAGTATTTT
CDR3 protein: CSVGASTDTQYF

CDR3 length: 17
D gene: .
V gene: TRBV9
clone size: many
J gene: TRBJ2-6
CDR3 DNA: TGTGCCAGCAGCGTCGCAGGGGCGGCAGGTGGGGCCAACGTCCTGACTTTC
CDR3 protein: CASSVAGAAGGANVLTF

CDR3 length: 14
D gene: TRBD1
V gene: TRBV6-5
clone size: .
J gene: TRBJ2-7
CDR3 DNA: TGTGCCAGCAGTGATCGCGGCAGGGGGCACGAGCAGTACTTC
CDR3 protein: CASSDRGRGHEQYF

CDR3 length: 16
D gene: TRBD2
V gene: TRBV20-1
clone size: many
J gene: TRBJ2-1
CDR3 DNA: TGCAGTGCCCCAGCGGGAGGGCCTACAAACGACAATGAGCAGTTCTTC
CDR3 protein: CSAPAGGPTNDNEQFF

CDR3 length: 14
D gene: .
V gene: TRBV7-8
clone size: .
J gene: TRBJ1-1
CDR3 DNA: TGTGCCAGCAGCTTGGATTCTGAGGGCACTGAAGCTTTCTTT
CDR3 protein: CASSLDSEGTEAFF

CDR3 length: 14
D gene: TRBD1
V gene: TRBV28
clone size: .
J gene: TRBJ1-1
CDR3 DNA: TGTGCCAGCAGCGATAGGGGACAGGGGGCGGAAGCTTTCTTT
CDR3 protein: CASSDRGQGAEAFF

CDR3 length: 11
D gene: .
V gene: TRBV7-9
clone size: many
J gene: TRBJ2-7
CDR3 DNA: TGTGCCAGCAGCTTTGAGTTAGACCAGTACTTC
CDR3 protein: CASSFELDQYF

CDR3 length: 11
D gene: .
V gene: TRBV7-8
clone size: .
J gene: TRBJ2-7
CDR3 DNA: TGTGCCAGCACCCTCCATGGGGAGCAGTACTTC
CDR3 protein: CASTLHGEQYF

CDR3 length: 15
D gene: .
V gene: TRBV12-3/TRBV12-4
clone size: .
J gene: TRBJ1-1
CDR3 DNA: TGTGCCAGCAGTCCTTCAGGGGTGGCAGGCACTGAAGCTTTCTTT
CDR3 protein: CASSPSGVAGTEAFF

CDR3 length: 13
D gene: .
V gene: TRBV5-1
clone size: few
J gene: TRBJ2-1
CDR3 DNA: TGCGCCAGCCGCGGGACCAGTGCGGATGAGCGGTTCTTC
CDR3 protein: CASRGTSADERFF

CDR3 length: 15
D gene: .
V gene: TRBV7-3
clone size: large
J gene: TRBJ2-4
CDR3 DNA: TGTGCCAGCAGTTACTCGGGAATAATGATGAACATTCAGTACTTC
CDR3 protein: CASSYSGIMMNIQYF

CDR3 length: 16
D gene: .
V gene: TRBV3-1
clone size: .
J gene: TRBJ1-1
CDR3 DNA: TGTGCCAGCAGCCACACGCATCGAGGGAGAAACACTGAAGCTTTCTTT
CDR3 protein: CASSHTHRGRNTEAFF

CDR3 length: 11
D gene: .
V gene: TRBV24-1
clone size: few
J gene: TRBJ1-2
CDR3 DNA: TGTGCCACCAGTGATTCGTATGGCTACACCTTC
CDR3 protein: CATSDSYGYTF

CDR3 length: 15
D gene: .
V gene: TRBV20-1
clone size: few
J gene: TRBJ1-1
CDR3 DNA: TGCAGTGCTTCGCGGGGCCCTTCTATGAACACTGAAGCTTTCTTT
CDR3 protein: CSASRGPSMNTEAFF

CDR3 length: 15
D gene: TRBD2
V gene: TRBV12-3/TRBV12-4
clone size: many
J gene: TRBJ2-7
CDR3 DNA: TGTGCCAGCAGTTTAGAGGTAGCGGGATACTACGAGCAGTACTTC
CDR3 protein: CASSLEVAGYYEQYF

CDR3 length: 15
D gene: .
V gene: TRBV5-1
clone size: few
J gene: TRBJ2-5
CDR3 DNA: TGCGCCAGCAGCTTGGGGCGGGGACCGCAAGAGACCCAGTACTTC
CDR3 protein: CASSLGRGPQETQYF

CDR3 length: 15
D gene: TRBD1
V gene: TRBV24-1
clone size: .
J gene: TRBJ1-1
CDR3 DNA: TGTGCCACCAGTGAAGCCGGACAGGCGATCACTGAAGCTTTCTTT
CDR3 protein: CATSEAGQAITEAFF

CDR3 length: 14
D gene: TRBD1
V gene: TRBV9
clone size: many
J gene: TRBJ2-7
CDR3 DNA: TGTGCCAGCAGCGTAGGGGACAGGGGAGCCGAGCAGTACTTC
CDR3 protein: CASSVGDRGAEQYF

CDR3 length: 15
D gene: TRBD2
V gene: TRBV27
clone size: many
J gene: TRBJ2-3
CDR3 DNA: TGTGCCAGCAGTTCCTCGTTTGGGGGGGGGGATACGCAGTATTTT
CDR3 protein: CASSSSFGGGDTQYF

CDR3 length: 16
D gene: .
V gene: TRBV10-3
clone size: few
J gene: TRBJ2-7
CDR3 DNA: TGTGCCATCAGCGAGGGGACAGCGGGTCTCAGAGGCGAGCAGTACTTC
CDR3 protein: CAISEGTAGLRGEQYF

CDR3 length: 18
D gene: TRBD2
V gene: TRBV7-9
clone size: .
J gene: TRBJ2-7
CDR3 DNA: TGTGCCAGCAGCTCCGGGGCTAGCGGTCCCAGCTCCTACAATGAGCAGTACTTC
CDR3 protein: CASSSGASGPSSYNEQYF

CDR3 length: 14
D gene: TRBD2
V gene: TRBV10-3
clone size: many
J gene: TRBJ2-3
CDR3 DNA: TGTGCCACCCAGACTAGCGGGAGCATAGATACGCAGTATTTT
CDR3 protein: CATQTSGSIDTQYF

CDR3 length: 15
D gene: .
V gene: TRBV11-2
clone size: many
J gene: TRBJ2-1
CDR3 DNA: TGTGCCAGCAGGTTAGCGGCCCCCTCCTACAATGAGCAGTTCTTC
CDR3 protein: CASRLAAPSYNEQFF